The clone carrying this T cell receptor (beta chain) was seen repeatedly, ten times or more. These data are taken from a study of CD8 T cells in ankylosing spondylitis. CDR3 length: 15 amino acids. In germline, CDR1 is SGHRS, CDR2 YFSETQ. J lost 0 bases, V lost 4 bases, and 5 bases had no gene match. One entry per CDR3 protein results from TCRdb running MiXCR on the 5' RACE reads. The table records 250,000 to 300,000 distinct CDR3 sequences, roughly 20% of them present only once. The specimen sequenced was blood, either unsorted or a sorted T cell fraction (not recorded which). The source is a male donor with ankylosing spondylitis or in good health (not recorded which). The chain joins TRBV5-1 to TRBJ1-1, with 8 nucleotides matching TRBD1. The CDR3 loop is CASSGHRGVNTEAFF. CDR3 bases: TGCGCCAGCAGCGGACACAGGGGGGTGAACACTGAAGCTTTCTTT.